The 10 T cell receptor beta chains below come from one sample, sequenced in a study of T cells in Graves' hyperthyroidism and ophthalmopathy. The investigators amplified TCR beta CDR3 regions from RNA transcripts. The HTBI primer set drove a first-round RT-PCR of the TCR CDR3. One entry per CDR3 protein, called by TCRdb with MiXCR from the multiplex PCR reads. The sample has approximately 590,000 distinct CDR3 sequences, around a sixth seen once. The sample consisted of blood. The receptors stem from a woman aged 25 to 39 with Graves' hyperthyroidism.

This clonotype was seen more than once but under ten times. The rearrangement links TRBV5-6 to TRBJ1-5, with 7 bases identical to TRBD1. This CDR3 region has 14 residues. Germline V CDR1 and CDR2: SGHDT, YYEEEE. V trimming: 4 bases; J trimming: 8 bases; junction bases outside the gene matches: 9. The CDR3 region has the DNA TGTGCCAGCAGCCAAGCACAGGGGTCTGAGCCCCAGCATTTT. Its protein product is CASSQAQGSEPQHF.

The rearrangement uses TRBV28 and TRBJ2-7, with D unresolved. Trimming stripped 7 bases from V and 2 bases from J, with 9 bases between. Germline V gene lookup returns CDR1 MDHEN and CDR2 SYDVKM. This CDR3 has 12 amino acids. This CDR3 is CASTSTTYEQYF. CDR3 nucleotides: TGTGCCAGCACCAGCACCACCTACGAGCAGTACTTC.

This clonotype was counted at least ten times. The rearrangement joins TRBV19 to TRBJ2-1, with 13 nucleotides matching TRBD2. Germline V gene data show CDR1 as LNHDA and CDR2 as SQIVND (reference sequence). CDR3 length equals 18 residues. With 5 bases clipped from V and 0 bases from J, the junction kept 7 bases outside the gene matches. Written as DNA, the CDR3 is TGTGCCAGTAGTCTGAGGACTAGCGGGAGAAGCTCCTACAATGAGCAGTTCTTC. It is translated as CASSLRTSGRSSYNEQFF. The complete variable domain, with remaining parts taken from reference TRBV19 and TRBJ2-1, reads DGGITQSPKYLFRKEGQNVTLSCEQNLNHDAMYWYRQDPGQGLRLIYYSQIVNDFQKGDIAEGYSVSREKKESFPLTVTSAQKNPTAFYLCASSLRTSGRSSYNEQFFGPGTRLTVL.

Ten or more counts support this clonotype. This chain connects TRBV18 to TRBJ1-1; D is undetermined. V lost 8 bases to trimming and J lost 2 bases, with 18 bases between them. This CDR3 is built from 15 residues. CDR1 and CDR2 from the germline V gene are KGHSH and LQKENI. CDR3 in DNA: TGTGCCAGCAGTCTCGGCGGGGTCGAAAACACTGAAGCTTTCTTT. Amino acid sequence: CASSLGGVENTEAFF.

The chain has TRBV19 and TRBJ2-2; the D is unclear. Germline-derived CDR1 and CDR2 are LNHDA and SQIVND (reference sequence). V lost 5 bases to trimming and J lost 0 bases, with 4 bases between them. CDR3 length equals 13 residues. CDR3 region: CASSESNTGELFF. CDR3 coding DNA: TGTGCCAGTAGTGAGTCGAACACCGGGGAGCTGTTTTTT.

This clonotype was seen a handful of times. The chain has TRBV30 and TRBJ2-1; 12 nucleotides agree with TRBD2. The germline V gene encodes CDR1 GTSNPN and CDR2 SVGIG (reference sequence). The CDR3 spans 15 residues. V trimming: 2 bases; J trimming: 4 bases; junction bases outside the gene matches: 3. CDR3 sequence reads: CAWSWLAGGYNEQFF. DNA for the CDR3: TGTGCCTGGAGTTGGCTAGCGGGAGGGTACAATGAGCAGTTCTTC. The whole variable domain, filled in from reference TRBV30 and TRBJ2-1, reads SQTIHQWPATLVQPVGSPLSLECTVEGTSNPNLYWYRQAAGRGLQLLFYSVGIGQISSEVPQNLSASRPQDRQFILSSKKLLLSDSGFYLCAWSWLAGGYNEQFFGPGTRLTVL.

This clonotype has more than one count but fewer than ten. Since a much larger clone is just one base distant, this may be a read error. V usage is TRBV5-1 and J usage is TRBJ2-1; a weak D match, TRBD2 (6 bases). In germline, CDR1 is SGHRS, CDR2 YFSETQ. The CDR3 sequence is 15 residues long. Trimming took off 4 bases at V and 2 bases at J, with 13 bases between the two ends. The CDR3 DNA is TGCGCCAGCAGCATAGCGGCACTGACCTACAATGAGCAGTTCTTC. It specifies CASSIAALTYNEQFF.

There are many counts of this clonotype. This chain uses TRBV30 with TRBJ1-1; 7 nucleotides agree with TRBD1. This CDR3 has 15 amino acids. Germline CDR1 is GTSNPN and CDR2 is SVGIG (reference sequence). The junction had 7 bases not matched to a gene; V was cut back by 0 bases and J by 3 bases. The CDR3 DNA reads TGTGCCTGGAGTGTTCGGGACAGCATATACACTGAAGCTTTCTTT. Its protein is CAWSVRDSIYTEAFF.

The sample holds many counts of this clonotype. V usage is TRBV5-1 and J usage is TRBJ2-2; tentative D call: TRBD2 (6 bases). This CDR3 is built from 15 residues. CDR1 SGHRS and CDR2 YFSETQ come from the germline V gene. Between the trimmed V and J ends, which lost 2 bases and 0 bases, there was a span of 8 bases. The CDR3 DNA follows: TGCGCCAGCAGCTTACTAGCAACGAACACCGGGGAGCTGTTTTTT. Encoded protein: CASSLLATNTGELFF.

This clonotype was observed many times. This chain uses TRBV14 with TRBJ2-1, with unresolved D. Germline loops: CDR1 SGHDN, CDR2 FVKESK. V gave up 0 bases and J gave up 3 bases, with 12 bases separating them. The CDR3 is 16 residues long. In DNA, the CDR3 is TGTGCCAGCAGCCAAGAACTGCCAGCGTACTACAATGAGCAGTTCTTC. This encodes CASSQELPAYYNEQFF.